This T cell receptor (beta chain) derives from a study of cytomegalovirus exposure and HLA in healthy donors. General observations from the study: In a later analysis, a missense DCLRE1C variant was linked to TCR beta V- and J-gene trimming.

A multiplex PCR was run with 60 Vbeta primers and 13 Jbeta primers. This table comes from immunoSEQ multiplex PCR, and its TCRdb copy is limited to in-frame clones, with some not included. Counted here are 250,000 to 350,000 clones, 75% to 90% occurring once; the ten biggest clones make up around 3.7%. This clone was picked up one time. Its antigen is not known. The ends were cut back, 2 bases at V and 7 bases at J, with 11 bases in the middle. The germline V gene encodes CDR1 SGHVS and CDR2 FNYEAQ. This CDR3 has 14 residues. The sequenced material came from PBMCs. The V and J genes are TRBV7-6 and TRBJ2-2, with no clear D. The clonotype was recovered from a man aged 40-55 years in good health and CMV-seropositive. The CDR3 region has the DNA TGTGCCAGCAGCTTATCCGAAGAGTTCGGGGAGCTGTTTTTT. It encodes CASSLSEEFGELFF.